The source of this TCR beta chain is a study of T cell repertoires and HLA-DP antigens. Study information: One stimulator alloantigen differed from self by one groove amino acid; the other by ten. The donors, ranging 18-to-29 to 60-to-69 years, included a couple of males and one female.

Points on this clone: What it binds is unknown.

CD4+ T cells, purified by negative selection, averaged 97.7% purity. CDR3 length: 15 residues. Germline loops: CDR1 SGHNT, CDR2 YYREEE (reference sequence). V trimming: 3 bases; J trimming: 2 bases; junction bases outside the gene matches: 2. TCRdb keeps only in-frame clones here, not all; method: immunoSEQ multiplex PCR. The sample has 65,000 to 95,000 clones, around three quarters seen once; the top ten hold approximately 1.4%. This clonotype originated in a man in his sixties in good health and CMV-seronegative. The chain recombines TRBV5-4 with TRBJ2-2; 9 nucleotides agree with TRBD1. The sequenced sample was CD4+ T cells from PBMCs. For the CDR3, the DNA is TGTGCCAGCAGCTCGGGACAGGGTAACACCGGGGAGCTGTTTTTT. The encoded protein is CASSSGQGNTGELFF.